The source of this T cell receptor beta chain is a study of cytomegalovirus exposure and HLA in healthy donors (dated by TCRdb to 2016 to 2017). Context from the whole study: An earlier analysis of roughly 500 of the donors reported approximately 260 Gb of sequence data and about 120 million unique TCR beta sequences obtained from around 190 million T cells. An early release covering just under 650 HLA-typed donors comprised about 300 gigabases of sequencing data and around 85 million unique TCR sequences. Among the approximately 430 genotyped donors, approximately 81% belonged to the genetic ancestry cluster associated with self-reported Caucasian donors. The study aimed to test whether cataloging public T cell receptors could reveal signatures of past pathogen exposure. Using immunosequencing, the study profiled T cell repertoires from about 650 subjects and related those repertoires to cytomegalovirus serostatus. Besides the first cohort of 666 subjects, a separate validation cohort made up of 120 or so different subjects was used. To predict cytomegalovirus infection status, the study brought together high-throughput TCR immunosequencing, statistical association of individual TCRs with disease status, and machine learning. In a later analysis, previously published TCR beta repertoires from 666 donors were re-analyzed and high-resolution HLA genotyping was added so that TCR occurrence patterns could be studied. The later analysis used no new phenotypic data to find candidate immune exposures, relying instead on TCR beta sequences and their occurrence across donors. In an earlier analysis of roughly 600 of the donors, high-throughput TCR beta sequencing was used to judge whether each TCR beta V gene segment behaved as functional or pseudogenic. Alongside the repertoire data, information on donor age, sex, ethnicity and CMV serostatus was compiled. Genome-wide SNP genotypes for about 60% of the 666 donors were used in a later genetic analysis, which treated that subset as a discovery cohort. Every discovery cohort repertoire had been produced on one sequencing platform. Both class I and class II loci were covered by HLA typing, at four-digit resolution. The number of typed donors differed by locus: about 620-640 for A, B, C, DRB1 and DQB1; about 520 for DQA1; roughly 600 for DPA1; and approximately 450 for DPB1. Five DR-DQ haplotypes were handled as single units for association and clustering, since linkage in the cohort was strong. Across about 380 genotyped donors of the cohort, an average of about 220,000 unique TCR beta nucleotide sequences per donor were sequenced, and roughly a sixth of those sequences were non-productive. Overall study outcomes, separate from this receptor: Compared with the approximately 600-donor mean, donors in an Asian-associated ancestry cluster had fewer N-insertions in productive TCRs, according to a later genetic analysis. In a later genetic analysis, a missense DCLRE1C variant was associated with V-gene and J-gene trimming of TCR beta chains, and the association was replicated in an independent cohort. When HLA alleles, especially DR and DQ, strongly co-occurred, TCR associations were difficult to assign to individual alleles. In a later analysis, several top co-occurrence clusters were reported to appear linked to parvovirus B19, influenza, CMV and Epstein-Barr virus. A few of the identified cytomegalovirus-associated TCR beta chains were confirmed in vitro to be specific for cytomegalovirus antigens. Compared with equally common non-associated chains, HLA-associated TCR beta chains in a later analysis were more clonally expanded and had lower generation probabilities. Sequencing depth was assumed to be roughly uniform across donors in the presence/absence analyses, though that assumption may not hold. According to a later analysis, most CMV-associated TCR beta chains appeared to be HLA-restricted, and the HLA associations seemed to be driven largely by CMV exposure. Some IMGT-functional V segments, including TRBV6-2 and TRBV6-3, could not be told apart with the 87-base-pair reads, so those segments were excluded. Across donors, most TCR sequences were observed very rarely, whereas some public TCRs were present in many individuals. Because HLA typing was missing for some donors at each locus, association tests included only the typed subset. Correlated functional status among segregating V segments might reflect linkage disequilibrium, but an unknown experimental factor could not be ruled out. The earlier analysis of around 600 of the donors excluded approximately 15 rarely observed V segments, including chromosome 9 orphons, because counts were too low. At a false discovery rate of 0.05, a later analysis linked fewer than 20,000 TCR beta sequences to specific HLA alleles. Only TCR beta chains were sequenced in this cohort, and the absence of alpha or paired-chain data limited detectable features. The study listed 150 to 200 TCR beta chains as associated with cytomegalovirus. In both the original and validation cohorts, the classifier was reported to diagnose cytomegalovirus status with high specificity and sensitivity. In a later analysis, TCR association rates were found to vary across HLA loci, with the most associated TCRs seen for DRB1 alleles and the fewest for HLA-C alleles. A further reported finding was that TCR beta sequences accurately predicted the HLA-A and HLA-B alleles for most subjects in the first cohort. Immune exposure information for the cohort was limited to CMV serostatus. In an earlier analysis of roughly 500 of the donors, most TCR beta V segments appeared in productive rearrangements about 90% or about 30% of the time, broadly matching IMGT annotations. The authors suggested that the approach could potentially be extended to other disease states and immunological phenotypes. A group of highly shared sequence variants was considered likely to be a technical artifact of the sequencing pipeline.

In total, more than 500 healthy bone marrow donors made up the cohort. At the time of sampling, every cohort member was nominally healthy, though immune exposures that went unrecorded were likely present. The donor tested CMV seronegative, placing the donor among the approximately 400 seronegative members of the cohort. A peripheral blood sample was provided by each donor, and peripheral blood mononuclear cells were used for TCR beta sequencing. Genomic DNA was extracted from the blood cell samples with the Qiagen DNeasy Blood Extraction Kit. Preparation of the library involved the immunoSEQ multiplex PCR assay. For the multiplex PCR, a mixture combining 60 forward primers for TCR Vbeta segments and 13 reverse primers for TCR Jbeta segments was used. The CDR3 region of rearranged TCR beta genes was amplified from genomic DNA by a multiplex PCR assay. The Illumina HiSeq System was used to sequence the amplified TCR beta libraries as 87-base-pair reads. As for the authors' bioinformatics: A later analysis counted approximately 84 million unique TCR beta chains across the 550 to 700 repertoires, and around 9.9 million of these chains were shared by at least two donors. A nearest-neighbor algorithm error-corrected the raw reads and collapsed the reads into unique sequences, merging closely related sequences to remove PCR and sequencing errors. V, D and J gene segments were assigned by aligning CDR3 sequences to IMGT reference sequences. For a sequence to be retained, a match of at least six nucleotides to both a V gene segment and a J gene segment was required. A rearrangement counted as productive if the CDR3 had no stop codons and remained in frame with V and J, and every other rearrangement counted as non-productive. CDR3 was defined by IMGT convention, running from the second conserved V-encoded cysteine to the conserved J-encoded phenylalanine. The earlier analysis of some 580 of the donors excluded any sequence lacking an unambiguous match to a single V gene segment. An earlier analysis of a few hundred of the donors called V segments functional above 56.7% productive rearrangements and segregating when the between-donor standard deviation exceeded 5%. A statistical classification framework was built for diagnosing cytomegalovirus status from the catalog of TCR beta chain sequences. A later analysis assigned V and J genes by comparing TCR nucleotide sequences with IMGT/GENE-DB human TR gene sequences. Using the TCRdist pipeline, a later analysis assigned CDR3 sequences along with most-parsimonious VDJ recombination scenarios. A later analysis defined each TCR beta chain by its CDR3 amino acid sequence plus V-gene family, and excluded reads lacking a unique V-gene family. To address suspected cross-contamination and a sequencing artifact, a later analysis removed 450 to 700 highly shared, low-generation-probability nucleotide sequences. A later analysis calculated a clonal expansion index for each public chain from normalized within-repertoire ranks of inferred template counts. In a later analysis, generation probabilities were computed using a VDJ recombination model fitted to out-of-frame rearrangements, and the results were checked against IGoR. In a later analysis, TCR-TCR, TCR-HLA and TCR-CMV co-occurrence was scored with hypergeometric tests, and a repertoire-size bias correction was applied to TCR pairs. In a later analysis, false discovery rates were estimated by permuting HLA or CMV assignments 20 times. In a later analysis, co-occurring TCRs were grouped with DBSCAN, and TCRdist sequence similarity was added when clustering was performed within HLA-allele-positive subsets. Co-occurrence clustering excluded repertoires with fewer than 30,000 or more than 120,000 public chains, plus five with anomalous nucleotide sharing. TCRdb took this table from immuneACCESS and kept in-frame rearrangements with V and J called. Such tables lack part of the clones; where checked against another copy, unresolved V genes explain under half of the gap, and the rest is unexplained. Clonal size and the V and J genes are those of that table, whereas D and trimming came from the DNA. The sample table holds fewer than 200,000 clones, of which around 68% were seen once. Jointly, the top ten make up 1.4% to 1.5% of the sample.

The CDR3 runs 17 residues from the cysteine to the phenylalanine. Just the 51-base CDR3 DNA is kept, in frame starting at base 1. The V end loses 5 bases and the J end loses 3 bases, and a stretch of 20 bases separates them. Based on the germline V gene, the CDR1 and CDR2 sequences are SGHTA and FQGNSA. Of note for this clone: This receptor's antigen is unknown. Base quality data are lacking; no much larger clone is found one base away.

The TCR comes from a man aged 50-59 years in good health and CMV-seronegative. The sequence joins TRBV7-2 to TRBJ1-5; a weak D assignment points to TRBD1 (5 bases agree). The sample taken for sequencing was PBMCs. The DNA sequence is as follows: TGTGCCAGCAGCGGAAGCCAGGGCATCGGGCACAATCAGCCCCAGCATTTT. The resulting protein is CASSGSQGIGHNQPQHF.